What follows are 9 T cell receptor beta chains derived from one specimen sequenced in a study of OX40 agonist ivuxolimab in advanced cancers. Method: immunoSEQ multiplex PCR; TCRdb's copy keeps in-frame clones and lacks some. The sample lists tens of thousands of clones, around nine tenths seen once, with about 13% in the top ten. The source material was CD4+ or CD8+ T cells sorted from blood, sampled in a trial of the OX40 agonist ivuxolimab. These receptors were collected from an adult with an advanced solid tumor such as melanoma, head and neck, liver or kidney cancer.

V gene TRBV19 combines with J gene TRBJ1-2, with D unclear. CDR1 is LNHDA and CDR2 is SQIVND in the germline V gene (reference sequence). Trimming stripped 2 bases from V and 4 bases from J, with 14 bases between. The CDR3 sequence is 15 residues long. The chain's CDR3 is CASSISGVYSYGYTF. The CDR3 DNA reads as TGTGCCAGTAGTATATCTGGGGTTTATAGCTATGGCTACACCTTC.

The genes are TRBV5-6 and TRBJ1-6; D is ambiguous. CDR1 is SGHDT, CDR2 YYEEEE, per germline. The CDR3 loop spans 16 amino acids. V shed 4 bases and J shed 0 bases, with 11 bases lying between them. The CDR3 bases are TGTGCCAGCAGCATTGTAGGAGGCTCCTATAATTCACCCCTCCACTTT. Translated, it gives CASSIVGGSYNSPLHF.

This sequence joins TRBV7-9 and TRBJ2-7, with D possibly matching TRBD2 (5 bases). Between the trimmed V and J ends, which lost 2 bases and 4 bases, there was a span of 12 bases. The length of the CDR3 is 14 residues. The germline V gene has CDR1 SEHNR and CDR2 FQNEAQ (reference sequence). The CDR3 reads CASSLSTREYEQYF. In DNA, the CDR3 is TGTGCCAGCAGCTTATCCACGAGGGAGTACGAGCAGTACTTC.

This clone was picked up one time. V and J are TRBV19 and TRBJ1-5, with D unresolved. V was shortened by 2 bases and J by 3 bases, with 14 bases between the two germline ends. Germline V gene sequence: CDR1 LNHDA, CDR2 SQIVND (reference sequence). The CDR3 consists of 16 residues. CDR3 bases: TGTGCCAGTAGTATAAAATTGGTCGGGTACAATCAGCCCCAGCATTTT. This codes for CASSIKLVGYNQPQHF.

This clone appeared once. Here the CDR3 reads CASSMYHKTGELFF. Here the CDR3 DNA reads TGTGCCAGTAGTATGTACCATAAGACCGGGGAGCTGTTTTTT. This chain connects TRBV19 to TRBJ2-2, with D uncertain. The germline V gene encodes CDR1 LNHDA and CDR2 SQIVND (reference sequence). V gave up 3 bases and J gave up 5 bases, with 10 bases separating them. CDR3 size: 14 residues. Based on the CDR3 plus reference TRBV19 and TRBJ2-2, the full variable domain is DGGITQSPKYLFRKEGQNVTLSCEQNLNHDAMYWYRQDPGQGLRLIYYSQIVNDFQKGDIAEGYSVSREKKESFPLTVTSAQKNPTAFYLCASSMYHKTGELFFGEGSRLTVL.

CDR3 DNA sequence: TGTGCCAGCAGTGAAATAGGGTCCTCTGGAAACACCATATATTTT. This gives the protein CASSEIGSSGNTIYF. This chain joins TRBV2 and TRBJ1-3; D unclear. Germline V CDR1 and CDR2: SNHLY, FYNNEI. This CDR3 has 15 residues. Between the trimmed V and J ends, which lost 2 bases and 0 bases, there was a span of 8 bases.

This clone appeared a few times. V gene TRBV27 combines with J gene TRBJ1-1; no reliable D call. Deletions cut 2 bases from V and 4 bases from J, with 8 bases between. The CDR3 is 13 amino acids. Germline lookup yields CDR1 MNHEY and CDR2 SMNVEV (reference sequence). The CDR3 bases are TGTGCCAGCAGTTTAGATAGCGGCACTGAAGCTTTCTTT. It yields the protein CASSLDSGTEAFF.

The chain links TRBV11-1 to TRBJ2-3; 8 positions agree with TRBD2. The V segment lost 0 bases and the J segment 2 bases; nucleotides outside the gene matches: 1. The CDR3 length is 15 residues. Germline lookup yields CDR1 SGHAT and CDR2 FQDESV (reference sequence). As DNA, the CDR3 is TGTGCCAGCAGCTTAGCGCGGGGGGTCACAGATACGCAGTATTTT. It yields the protein CASSLARGVTDTQYF. The full variable domain, its missing parts supplied by reference TRBV11-1 and TRBJ2-3, is EAEVAQSPRYKITEKSQAVAFWCDPISGHATLYWYRQILGQGPELLVQFQDESVVDDSQLPKDRFSAERLKGVDSTLKIQPAELGDSAMYLCASSLARGVTDTQYFGPGTRLTVL.

The rearrangement joins TRBV2 to TRBJ1-1; D may be TRBD1 (6 bases). The CDR3 is made up of 14 amino acids. The germline CDR1 and CDR2 sequences are SNHLY and FYNNEI. V was pared by 4 bases and J by 2 bases, with 11 bases between. In DNA, the CDR3 is TGTGCCAGCAGTGGTGAGGGGGGAAACACTGAAGCTTTCTTT. Its protein product is CASSGEGGNTEAFF.